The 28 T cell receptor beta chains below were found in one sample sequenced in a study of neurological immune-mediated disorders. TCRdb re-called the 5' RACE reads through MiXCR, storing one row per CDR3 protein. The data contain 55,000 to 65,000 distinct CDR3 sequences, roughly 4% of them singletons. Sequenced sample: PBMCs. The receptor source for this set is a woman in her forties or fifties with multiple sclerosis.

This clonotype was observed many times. For the CDR3, the DNA is TGTGCCAGCAGCCAGGGACAGGGGTTGACCTACAATGAGCAGTTCTTC. Protein product: CASSQGQGLTYNEQFF. This chain connects TRBV7-6 to TRBJ2-1; 10 bases are shared with TRBD1. J lost 2 bases, V lost 5 bases, and 6 bases had no gene match. The germline V gene has CDR1 SGHVS and CDR2 FNYEAQ. The CDR3 totals 16 residues.

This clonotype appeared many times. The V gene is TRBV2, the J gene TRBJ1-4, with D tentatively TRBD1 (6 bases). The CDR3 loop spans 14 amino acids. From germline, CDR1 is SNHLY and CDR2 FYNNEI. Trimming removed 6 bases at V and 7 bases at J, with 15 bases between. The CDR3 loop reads CASRIQEGGEKLFF. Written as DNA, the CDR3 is TGTGCCAGCAGGATACAAGAGGGGGGTGAAAAACTGTTTTTT.

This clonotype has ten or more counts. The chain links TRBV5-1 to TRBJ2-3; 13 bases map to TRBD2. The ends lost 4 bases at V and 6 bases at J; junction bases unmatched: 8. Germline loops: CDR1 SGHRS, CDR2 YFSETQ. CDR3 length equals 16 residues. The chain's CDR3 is CASSPRTSGSSDTQYF. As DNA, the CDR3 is TGCGCCAGCAGCCCCCGGACTAGCGGGAGTTCGGATACGCAGTATTTT.

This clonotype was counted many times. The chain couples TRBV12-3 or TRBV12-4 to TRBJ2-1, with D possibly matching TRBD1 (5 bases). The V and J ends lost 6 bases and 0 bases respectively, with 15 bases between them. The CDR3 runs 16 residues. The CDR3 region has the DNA TGTGCCAGCAGGAACCGCAGGGCCTCCTCCTACAATGAGCAGTTCTTC. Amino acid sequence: CASRNRRASSYNEQFF.

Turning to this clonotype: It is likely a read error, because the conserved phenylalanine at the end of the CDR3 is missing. The CDR3 spells CASRPGTAATNEKLFN. In nucleotides, the CDR3 is TGTGCCAGCAGACCCGGGACAGCTGCAACTAATGAAAAACTGTTTAAT. This chain connects TRBV6-5 to TRBJ1-4; 7 positions agree with TRBD1. The trim removed 6 bases at V and 0 bases at J, leaving 7 bases unmatched. The germline V gene encodes CDR1 MNHEY and CDR2 SVGAGI. The CDR3 runs to 16 residues.

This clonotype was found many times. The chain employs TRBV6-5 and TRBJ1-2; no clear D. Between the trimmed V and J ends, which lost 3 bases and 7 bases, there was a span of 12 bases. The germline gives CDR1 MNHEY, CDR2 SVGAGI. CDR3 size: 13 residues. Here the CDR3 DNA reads TGTGCCAGCAGTTATTTGACCGCAGGTGGCTACACCTTC. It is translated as CASSYLTAGGYTF.

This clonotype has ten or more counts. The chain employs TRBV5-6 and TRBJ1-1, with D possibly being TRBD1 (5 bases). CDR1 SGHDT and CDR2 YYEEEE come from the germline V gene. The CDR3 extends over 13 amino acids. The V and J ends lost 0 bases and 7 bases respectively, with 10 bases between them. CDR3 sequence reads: CASSLGRTNEAFF. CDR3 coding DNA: TGTGCCAGCAGCTTGGGAAGGACAAATGAAGCTTTCTTT. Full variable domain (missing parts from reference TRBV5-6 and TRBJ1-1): DAGVTQSPTHLIKTRGQQVTLRCSPKSGHDTVSWYQQALGQGPQFIFQYYEEEERQRGNFPDRFSGHQFPNYSSELNVNALLLGDSALYLCASSLGRTNEAFFGQGTRLTVV.

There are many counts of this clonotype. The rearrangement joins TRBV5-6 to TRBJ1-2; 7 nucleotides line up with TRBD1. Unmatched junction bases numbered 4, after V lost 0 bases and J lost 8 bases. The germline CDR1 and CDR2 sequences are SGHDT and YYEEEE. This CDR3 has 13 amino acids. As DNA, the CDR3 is TGTGCCAGCAGCTTGGGGACAGGAGGAGGCTACACCTTC. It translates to CASSLGTGGGYTF.

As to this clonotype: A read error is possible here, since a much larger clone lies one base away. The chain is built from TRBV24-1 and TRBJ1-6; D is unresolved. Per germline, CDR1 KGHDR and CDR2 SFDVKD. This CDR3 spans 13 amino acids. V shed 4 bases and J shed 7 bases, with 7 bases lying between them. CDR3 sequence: CATSEKRNSPLHF. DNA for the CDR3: TGTGCCACCAGTGAAAAAAGGAATTCACCCCTCCACTTT.

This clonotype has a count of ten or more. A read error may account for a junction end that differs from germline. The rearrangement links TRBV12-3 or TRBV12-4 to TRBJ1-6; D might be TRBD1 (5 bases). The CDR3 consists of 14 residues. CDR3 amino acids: CASSFMGGNSPLNF. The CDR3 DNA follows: TGTGCCAGCAGTTTTATGGGGGGGAATTCACCCCTCAACTTT.

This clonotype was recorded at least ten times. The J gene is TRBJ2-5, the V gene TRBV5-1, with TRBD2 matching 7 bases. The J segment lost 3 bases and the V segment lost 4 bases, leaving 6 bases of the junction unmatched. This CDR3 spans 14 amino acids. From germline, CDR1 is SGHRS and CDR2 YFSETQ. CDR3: CASSTGTIKETQYF. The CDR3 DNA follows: TGCGCCAGCAGCACGGGGACTATTAAAGAGACCCAGTACTTC.

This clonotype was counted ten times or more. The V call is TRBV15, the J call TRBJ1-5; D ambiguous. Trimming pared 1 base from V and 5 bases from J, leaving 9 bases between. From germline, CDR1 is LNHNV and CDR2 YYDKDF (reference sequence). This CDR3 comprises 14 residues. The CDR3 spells CATSRGSKDQPQHF. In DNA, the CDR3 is TGTGCCACCAGCAGAGGATCCAAGGATCAGCCCCAGCATTTT.

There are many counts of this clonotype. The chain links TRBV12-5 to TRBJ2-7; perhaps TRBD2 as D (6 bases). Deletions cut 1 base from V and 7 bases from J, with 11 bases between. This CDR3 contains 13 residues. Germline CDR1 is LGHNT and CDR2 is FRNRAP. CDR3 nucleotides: TGTGCTAGTGGTTTGGGGACCCGGGGGGAGCAGTACTTC. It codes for CASGLGTRGEQYF.

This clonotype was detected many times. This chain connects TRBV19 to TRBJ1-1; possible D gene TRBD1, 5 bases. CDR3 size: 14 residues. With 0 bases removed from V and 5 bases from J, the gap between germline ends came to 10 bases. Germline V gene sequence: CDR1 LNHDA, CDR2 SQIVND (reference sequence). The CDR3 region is CASSIEPGGTEAFF. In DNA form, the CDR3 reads TGTGCCAGTAGTATAGAGCCCGGGGGGACTGAAGCTTTCTTT. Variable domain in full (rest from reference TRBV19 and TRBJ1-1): DGGITQSPKYLFRKEGQNVTLSCEQNLNHDAMYWYRQDPGQGLRLIYYSQIVNDFQKGDIAEGYSVSREKKESFPLTVTSAQKNPTAFYLCASSIEPGGTEAFFGQGTRLTVV.

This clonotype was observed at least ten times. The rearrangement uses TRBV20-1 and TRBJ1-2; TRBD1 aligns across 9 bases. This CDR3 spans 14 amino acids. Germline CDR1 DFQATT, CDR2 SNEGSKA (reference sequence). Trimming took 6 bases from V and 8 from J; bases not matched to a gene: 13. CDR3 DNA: TGCAGTGCCCCGCCGGACAGGGGACGGCAAGGCTACACCTTC. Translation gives CSAPPDRGRQGYTF.

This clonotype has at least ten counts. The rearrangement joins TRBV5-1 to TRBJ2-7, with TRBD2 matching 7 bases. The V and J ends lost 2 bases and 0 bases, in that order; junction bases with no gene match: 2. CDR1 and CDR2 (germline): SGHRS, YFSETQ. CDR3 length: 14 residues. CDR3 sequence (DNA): TGCGCCAGCAGCTTAAGACTAGCCTCCTACGAGCAGTACTTC. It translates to CASSLRLASYEQYF.

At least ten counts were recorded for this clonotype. Here the CDR3 DNA reads TGTGCCAGCAGCTTATTACGGGGGCAGGAGAACACCGGGGAGCTGTTTTTT. Protein sequence: CASSLLRGQENTGELFF. The rearrangement joins TRBV7-9 to TRBJ2-2; D is tentatively TRBD1 or TRBD2 (6 bases each). Germline V gene data show CDR1 as SEHNR and CDR2 as FQNEAQ (reference sequence). Between the trimmed V and J ends, which lost 2 bases and 1 base, there was a span of 14 bases. This CDR3 spans 17 amino acids.

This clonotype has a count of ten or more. CDR3 nucleotide sequence: TGTGCCAGCAGCCCGCCCAGCCTCCTGGCGGGGCGCGATACGCAGTATTTT. Protein: CASSPPSLLAGRDTQYF. V gene TRBV7-8 combines with J gene TRBJ2-3; tentative D call: TRBD2 (6 bases). Between the trimmed V and J ends, which lost 5 bases and 6 bases, there was a span of 24 bases. CDR1 and CDR2 (germline): SGHVS, FQNEAQ. This CDR3 comprises 17 residues. Based on the CDR3 plus reference TRBV7-8 and TRBJ2-3, the full variable domain is GAGVSQSPRYKVAKRGQDVALRCDPISGHVSLFWYQQALGQGPEFLTYFQNEAQLDKSGLPSDRFFAERPEGSVSTLKIQRTQQEDSAVYLCASSPPSLLAGRDTQYFGPGTRLTVL.

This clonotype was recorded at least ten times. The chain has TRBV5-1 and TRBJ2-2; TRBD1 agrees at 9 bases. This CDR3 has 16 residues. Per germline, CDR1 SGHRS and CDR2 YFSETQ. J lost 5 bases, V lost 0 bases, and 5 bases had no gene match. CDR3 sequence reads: CASSLAPGTGTGELFF. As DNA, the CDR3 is TGCGCCAGCAGCTTGGCCCCCGGGACAGGGACCGGGGAGCTGTTTTTT.

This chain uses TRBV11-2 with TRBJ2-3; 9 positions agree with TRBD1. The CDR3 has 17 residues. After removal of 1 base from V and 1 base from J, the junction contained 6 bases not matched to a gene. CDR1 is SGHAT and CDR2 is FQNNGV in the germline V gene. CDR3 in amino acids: CASSLGATGGGTDTQYF. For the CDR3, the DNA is TGTGCCAGCAGCTTAGGCGCCACAGGGGGCGGCACAGATACGCAGTATTTT.

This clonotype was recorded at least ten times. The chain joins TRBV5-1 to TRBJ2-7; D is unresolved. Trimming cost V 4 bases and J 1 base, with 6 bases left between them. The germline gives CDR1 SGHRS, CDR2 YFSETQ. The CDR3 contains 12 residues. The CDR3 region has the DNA TGCGCCAGCAGCCAGGAATCCTACGAGCAGTACTTC. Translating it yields CASSQESYEQYF.

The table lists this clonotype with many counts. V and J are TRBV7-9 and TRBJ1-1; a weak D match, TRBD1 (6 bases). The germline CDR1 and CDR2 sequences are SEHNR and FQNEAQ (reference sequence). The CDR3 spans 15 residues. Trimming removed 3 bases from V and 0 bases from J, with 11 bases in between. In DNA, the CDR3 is TGTGCCAGCAGCTTGGAGGGACACTTGAACACTGAAGCTTTCTTT. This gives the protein CASSLEGHLNTEAFF.

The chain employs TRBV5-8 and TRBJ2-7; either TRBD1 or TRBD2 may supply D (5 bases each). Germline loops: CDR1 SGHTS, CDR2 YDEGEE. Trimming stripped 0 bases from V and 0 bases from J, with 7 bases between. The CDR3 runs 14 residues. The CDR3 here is CASSLDGTSYEQYF. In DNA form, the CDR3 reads TGTGCCAGCAGCTTGGACGGGACCTCCTACGAGCAGTACTTC.

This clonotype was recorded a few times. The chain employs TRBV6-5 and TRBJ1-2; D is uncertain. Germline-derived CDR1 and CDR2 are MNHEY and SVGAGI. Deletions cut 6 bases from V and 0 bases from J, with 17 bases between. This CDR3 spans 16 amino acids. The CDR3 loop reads CASRLTRQSTNYGYTF. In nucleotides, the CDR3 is TGTGCCAGCAGGCTTACCCGGCAGTCTACTAACTATGGCTACACCTTC.

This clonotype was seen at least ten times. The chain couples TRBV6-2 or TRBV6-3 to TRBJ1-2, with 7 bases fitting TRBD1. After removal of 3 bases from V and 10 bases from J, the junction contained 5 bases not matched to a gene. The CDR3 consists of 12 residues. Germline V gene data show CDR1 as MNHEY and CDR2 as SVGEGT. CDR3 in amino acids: CASSYAQGDYTF. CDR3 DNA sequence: TGTGCCAGCAGTTATGCGCAGGGGGACTACACCTTC.

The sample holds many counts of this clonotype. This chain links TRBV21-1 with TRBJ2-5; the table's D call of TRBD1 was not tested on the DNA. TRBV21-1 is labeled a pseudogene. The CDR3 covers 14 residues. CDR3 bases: TGTGCCAGCAGCAAACTTGACAGGGAAGAGACCCAGTACTTC. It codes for CASSKLDREETQYF.

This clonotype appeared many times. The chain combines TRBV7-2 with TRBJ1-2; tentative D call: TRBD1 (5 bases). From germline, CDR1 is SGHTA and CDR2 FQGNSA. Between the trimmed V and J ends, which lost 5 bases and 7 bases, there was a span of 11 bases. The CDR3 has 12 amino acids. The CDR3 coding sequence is TGTGCCAGCAGCGTGCCGGGACGTGGCTACACCTTC. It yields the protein CASSVPGRGYTF.

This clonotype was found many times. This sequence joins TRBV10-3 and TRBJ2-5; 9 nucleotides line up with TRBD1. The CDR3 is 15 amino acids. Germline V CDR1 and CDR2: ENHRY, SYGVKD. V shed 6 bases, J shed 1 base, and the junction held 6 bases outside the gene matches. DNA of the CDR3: TGTGCCATCAGGCCCGCGGGACAGGGCCAAGAGACCCAGTACTTC. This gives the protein CAIRPAGQGQETQYF.